The 7 T cell receptor beta chains listed next were all sequenced from one sample in a study of CD8+ T cells in alopecia areata (dated by TCRdb to the late 2010s). The library relied on the immunoSEQ multiplex PCR assay. For TCR sequencing, RNA was extracted from every sample and reverse transcribed into cDNA to serve as template. Imported from immuneACCESS, the table was reduced by TCRdb to in-frame sequences with V and J called. These copies leave out some clones; in studies compared against another copy, an unresolved V gene accounts for under half, and the cause of the remainder is not known. The sample has 150,000 or so clones on record, 50% to 70% of them singletons. The ten biggest clones cover 0.7% to 1% of the sample. What the time point label conveys for this sample: 4 weeks on oral tofacitinib. What this sample's treatment or condition label stands for: oral pan-JAK inhibitor, 5-10 mg twice daily.

The starting material was CD4+ T cells sorted from blood, obtained at week 4, from a patient treated with tofacitinib. These receptors originate from a human donor with alopecia areata.

The V and J genes are TRBV14 and TRBJ2-4; D is perhaps TRBD2 (6 bases). V gave up 0 bases and J gave up 1 base, with 10 bases separating them. This CDR3 region has 16 residues. The germline gives CDR1 SGHDN, CDR2 FVKESK. In nucleotides, the CDR3 is TGTGCCAGCAGCCAAGATCTTGCGGGGGCCAAAAACATTCAGTACTTC. Protein sequence: CASSQDLAGAKNIQYF.

The V gene is TRBV30, the J gene TRBJ2-4, with 10 bases identical to TRBD1. The CDR3 has 13 amino acids. Per germline, CDR1 GTSNPN and CDR2 SVGIG (reference sequence). V dropped 5 bases and J dropped 8; count of bases not matched to a gene: 6. The CDR3 sequence is CAWAVGTGDIQYF. CDR3 DNA sequence: TGTGCCTGGGCCGTTGGGACAGGGGACATTCAGTACTTC.

In this sample, this clone turned up a few times. The rearrangement joins TRBV25-1 to TRBJ2-1; D remains unclear. The germline gives CDR1 MGHDK, CDR2 SYGVNS. V was pared by 7 bases and J by 8 bases, with 15 bases between. The CDR3 sequence is 13 residues long. The CDR3 DNA sequence: TGTGCCAGCAAAGGAGTCCCCTTGGATGAGCAGTTCTTC. It codes for CASKGVPLDEQFF.

The chain joins TRBV11-2 to TRBJ1-2; possible D gene TRBD1, 5 bases. CDR3 length: 12 amino acids. V was trimmed by 0 bases and J by 8 bases, leaving 7 bases between them. The germline CDR1 and CDR2 sequences are SGHAT and FQNNGV. CDR3 sequence: CASSLEGDGYTF. The CDR3 DNA sequence: TGTGCCAGCAGCTTAGAAGGGGACGGCTACACCTTC.

This clone turned up a few times. J is TRBJ1-2 and V is TRBV5-5; D is perhaps TRBD1 (6 bases). The CDR3 spans 13 residues. Germline V gene lookup returns CDR1 SGHKS and CDR2 YYEKEE (reference sequence). V was pared by 4 bases and J by 8 bases, with 15 bases between. This chain's CDR3 is CASSTTGPSGYTF. In nucleotides, the CDR3 is TGTGCCAGCAGCACCACAGGGCCCTCGGGCTACACCTTC. Combining the CDR3 with reference TRBV5-5 and TRBJ1-2 gives the whole variable domain DAGVTQSPTHLIKTRGQQVTLRCSPISGHKSVSWYQQVLGQGPQFIFQYYEKEERGRGNFPDRFSARQFPNYSSELNVNALLLGDSALYLCASSTTGPSGYTFGSGTRLTVV.

Only a few counts were recorded for this clone. The rearrangement links TRBV29-1 to TRBJ1-1; tentative D call: TRBD1 (6 bases). Deletions cut 4 bases from V and 0 bases from J, with 12 bases between. Germline V gene lookup returns CDR1 SQVTM and CDR2 ANQGSEA. This CDR3 contains 14 residues. The CDR3 spells CSVVGTGMNTEAFF. The CDR3 bases are TGCAGCGTTGTTGGTACAGGGATGAACACTGAAGCTTTCTTT.

The chain couples TRBV7-2 to TRBJ1-4; 9 bases align to TRBD1. This CDR3 is built from 14 residues. Per germline, CDR1 SGHTA and CDR2 FQGNSA. The junction had 6 bases not matched to a gene; V was cut back by 5 bases and J by 8 bases. This chain's CDR3 is CASSQDRGDEKLFF. CDR3 nucleotides: TGTGCCAGCAGCCAAGACAGGGGGGACGAAAAACTGTTTTTT.